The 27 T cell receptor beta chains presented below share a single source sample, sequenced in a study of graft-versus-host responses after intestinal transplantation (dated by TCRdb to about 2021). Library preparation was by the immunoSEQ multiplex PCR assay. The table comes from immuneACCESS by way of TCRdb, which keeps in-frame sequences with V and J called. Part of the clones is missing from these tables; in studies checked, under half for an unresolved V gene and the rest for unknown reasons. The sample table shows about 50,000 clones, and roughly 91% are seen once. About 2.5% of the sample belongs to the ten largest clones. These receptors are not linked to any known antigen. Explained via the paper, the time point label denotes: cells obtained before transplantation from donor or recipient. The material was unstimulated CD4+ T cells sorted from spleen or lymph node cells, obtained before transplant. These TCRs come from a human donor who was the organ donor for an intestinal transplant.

The CDR3 reads CASSSRLAATYEQYF. In nucleotides, the CDR3 is TGTGCCAGCAGCTCTCGGCTAGCGGCTACCTACGAGCAGTACTTC. This chain uses TRBV11-2 with TRBJ2-5; TRBD2 matches 7 bases. The J call may be in error: the DNA end matches TRBJ2-7 better. The CDR3 consists of 15 residues. Germline loops: CDR1 SGHAT, CDR2 FQNNGV.

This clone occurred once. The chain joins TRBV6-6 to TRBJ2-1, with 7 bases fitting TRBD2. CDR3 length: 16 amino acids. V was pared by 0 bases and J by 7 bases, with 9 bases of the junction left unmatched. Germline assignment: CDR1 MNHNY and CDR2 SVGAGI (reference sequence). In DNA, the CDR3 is TGTGCCAGCAGTTACTCGACTAGCAGTTCGGGTAATGAGCAGTTCTTC. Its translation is CASSYSTSSSGNEQFF.

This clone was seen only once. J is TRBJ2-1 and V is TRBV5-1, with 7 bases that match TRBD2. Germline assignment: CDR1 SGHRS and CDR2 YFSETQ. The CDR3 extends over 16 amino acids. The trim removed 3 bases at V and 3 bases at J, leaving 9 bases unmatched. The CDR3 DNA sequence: TGCGCCAGCAGCTCCGCGCCCACTAGCGTCTACAATGAGCAGTTCTTC. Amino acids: CASSSAPTSVYNEQFF.

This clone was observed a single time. The DNA for the CDR3 is TGTGCCAGCACCCCCGGGGGCGCGTTTGGCTACACCTTC. Its protein product is CASTPGGAFGYTF. The rearrangement uses TRBV6-5 and TRBJ1-2, with a possible D match to TRBD1 (6 bases). The V and J ends lost 7 bases and 7 bases respectively, with 16 bases between them. The CDR3 consists of 13 residues. Germline V gives CDR1 MNHEY, CDR2 SVGAGI.

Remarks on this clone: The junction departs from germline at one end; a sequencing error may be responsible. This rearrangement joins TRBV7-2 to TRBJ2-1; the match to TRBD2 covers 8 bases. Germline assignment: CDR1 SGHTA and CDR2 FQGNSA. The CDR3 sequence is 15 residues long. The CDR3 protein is CAGSLGGTSYNEQFF. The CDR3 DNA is TGTGCCGGCAGCTTAGGAGGGACTAGCTACAATGAGCAGTTCTTC. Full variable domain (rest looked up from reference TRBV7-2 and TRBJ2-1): GAGVSQSPSNKVTEKGKDVELRCDPISGHTALYWYRQSLGQGLEFLIYFQGNSAPDKSGLPSDRFSAERTGGSVSTLTIQRTQQEDSAVYLCAGSLGGTSYNEQFFGPGTRLTVL.

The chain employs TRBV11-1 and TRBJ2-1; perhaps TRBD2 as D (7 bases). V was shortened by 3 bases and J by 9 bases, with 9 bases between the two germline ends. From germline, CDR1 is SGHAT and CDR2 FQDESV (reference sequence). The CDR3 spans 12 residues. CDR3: CASSLRGGEQFF. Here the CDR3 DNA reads TGTGCCAGCAGCTTGAGGGGGGGTGAGCAGTTCTTC. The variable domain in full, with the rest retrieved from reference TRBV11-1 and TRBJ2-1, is EAEVAQSPRYKITEKSQAVAFWCDPISGHATLYWYRQILGQGPELLVQFQDESVVDDSQLPKDRFSAERLKGVDSTLKIQPAELGDSAMYLCASSLRGGEQFFGPGTRLTVL.

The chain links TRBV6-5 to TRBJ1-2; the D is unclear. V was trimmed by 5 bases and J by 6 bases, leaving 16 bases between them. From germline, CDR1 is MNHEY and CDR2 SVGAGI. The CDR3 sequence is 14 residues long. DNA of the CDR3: TGTGCCAGCAGTGCCCTCGTAGGGATGAATGGCTACACCTTC. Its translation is CASSALVGMNGYTF.

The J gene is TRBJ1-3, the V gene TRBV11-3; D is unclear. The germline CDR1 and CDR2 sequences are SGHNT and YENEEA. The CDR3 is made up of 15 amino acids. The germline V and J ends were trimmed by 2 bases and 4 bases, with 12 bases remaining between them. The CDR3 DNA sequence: TGTGCCAGCAGCTTATCCGGGGTATCCGGAAACACCATATATTTT. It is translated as CASSLSGVSGNTIYF.

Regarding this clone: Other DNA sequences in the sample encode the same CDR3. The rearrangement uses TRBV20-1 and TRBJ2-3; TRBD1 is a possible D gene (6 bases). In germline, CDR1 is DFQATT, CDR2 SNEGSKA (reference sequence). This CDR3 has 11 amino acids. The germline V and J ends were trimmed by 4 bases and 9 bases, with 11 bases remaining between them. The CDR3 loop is CSATQGDTQYF. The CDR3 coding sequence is TGCAGTGCTACACAGGGCGACACGCAGTATTTT.

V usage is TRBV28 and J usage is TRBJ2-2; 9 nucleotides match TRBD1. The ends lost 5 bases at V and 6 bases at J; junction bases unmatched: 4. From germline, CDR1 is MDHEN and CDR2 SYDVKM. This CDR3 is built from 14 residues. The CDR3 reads CASSHRDRAGELFF. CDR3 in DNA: TGTGCCAGCAGTCACCGGGACAGGGCCGGGGAGCTGTTTTTT.

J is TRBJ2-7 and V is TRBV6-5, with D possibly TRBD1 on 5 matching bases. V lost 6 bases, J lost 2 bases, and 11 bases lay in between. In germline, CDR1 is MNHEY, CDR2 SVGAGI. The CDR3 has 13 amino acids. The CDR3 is CASRRQSPYEQYF. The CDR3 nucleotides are TGTGCCAGCAGACGACAGTCCCCCTACGAGCAGTACTTC.

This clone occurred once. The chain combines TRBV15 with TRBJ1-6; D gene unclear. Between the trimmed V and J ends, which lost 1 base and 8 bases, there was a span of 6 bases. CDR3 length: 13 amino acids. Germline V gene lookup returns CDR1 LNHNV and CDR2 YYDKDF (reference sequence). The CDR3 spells CATSRGRDSPLHF. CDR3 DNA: TGTGCCACCAGCAGAGGGCGAGATTCACCCCTCCACTTT.

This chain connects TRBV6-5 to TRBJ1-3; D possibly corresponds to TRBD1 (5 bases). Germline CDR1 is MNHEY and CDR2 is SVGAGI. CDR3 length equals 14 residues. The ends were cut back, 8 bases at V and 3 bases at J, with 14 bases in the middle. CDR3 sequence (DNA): TGTGCCAGCGGCCAGGGTTTAGGTGGAAACACCATATATTTT. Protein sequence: CASGQGLGGNTIYF.

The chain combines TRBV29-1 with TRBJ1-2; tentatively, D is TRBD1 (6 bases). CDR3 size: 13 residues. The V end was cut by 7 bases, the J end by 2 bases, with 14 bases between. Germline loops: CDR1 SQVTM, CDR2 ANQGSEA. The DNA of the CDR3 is TGCAGCGCCGCCAGGGGCGAAAACTATGGCTACACCTTC. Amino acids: CSAARGENYGYTF.

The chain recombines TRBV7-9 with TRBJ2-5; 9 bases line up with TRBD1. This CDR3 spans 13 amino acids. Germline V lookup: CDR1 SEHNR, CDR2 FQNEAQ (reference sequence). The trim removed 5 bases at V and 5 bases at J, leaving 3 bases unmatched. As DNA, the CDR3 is TGTGCCAGCAGCCAACAGGGGGCTGAGACCCAGTACTTC. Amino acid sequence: CASSQQGAETQYF.

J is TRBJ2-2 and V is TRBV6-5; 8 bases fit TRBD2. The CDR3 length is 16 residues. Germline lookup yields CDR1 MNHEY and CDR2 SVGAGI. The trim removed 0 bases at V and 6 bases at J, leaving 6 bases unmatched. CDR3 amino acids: CASSYSSGTVPGELFF. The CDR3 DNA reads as TGTGCCAGCAGTTACTCTAGCGGGACGGTCCCCGGGGAGCTGTTTTTT.

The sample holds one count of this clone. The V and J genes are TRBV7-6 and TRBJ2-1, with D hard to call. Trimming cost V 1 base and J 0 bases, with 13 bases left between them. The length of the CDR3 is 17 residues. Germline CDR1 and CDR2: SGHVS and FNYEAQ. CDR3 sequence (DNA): TGTGCCAGCAGCTTAGATAAGCCGATTTTCTCCTACAATGAGCAGTTCTTC. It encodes CASSLDKPIFSYNEQFF. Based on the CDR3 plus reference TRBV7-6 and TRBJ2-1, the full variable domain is GAGVSQSPRYKVTKRGQDVALRCDPISGHVSLYWYRQALGQGPEFLTYFNYEAQQDKSGLPNDRFSAERPEGSISTLTIQRTEQRDSAMYRCASSLDKPIFSYNEQFFGPGTRLTVL.

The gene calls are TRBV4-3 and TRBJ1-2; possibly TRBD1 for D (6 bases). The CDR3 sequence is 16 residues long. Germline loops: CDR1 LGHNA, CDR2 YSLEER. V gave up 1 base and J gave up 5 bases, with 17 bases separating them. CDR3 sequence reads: CASSQVWGGNTYGYTF. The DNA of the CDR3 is TGCGCCAGCAGCCAAGTTTGGGGGGGCAATACGTATGGCTACACCTTC.

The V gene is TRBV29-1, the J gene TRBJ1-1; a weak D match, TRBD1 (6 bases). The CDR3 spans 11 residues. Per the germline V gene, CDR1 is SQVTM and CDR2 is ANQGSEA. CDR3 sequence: CTKTGNTEAFF. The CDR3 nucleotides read TGCACCAAGACAGGGAACACTGAAGCTTTCTTT.

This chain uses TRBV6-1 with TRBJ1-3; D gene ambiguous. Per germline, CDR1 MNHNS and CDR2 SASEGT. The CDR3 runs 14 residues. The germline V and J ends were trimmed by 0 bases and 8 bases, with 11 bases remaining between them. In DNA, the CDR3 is TGTGCCAGCAGTGAAGCGCTACGGGGAGACACCATATATTTT. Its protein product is CASSEALRGDTIYF.

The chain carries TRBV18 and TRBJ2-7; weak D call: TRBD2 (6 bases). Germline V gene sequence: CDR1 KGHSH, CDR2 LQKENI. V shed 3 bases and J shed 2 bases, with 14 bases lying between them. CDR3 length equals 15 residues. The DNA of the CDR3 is TGTGCCAGCTCACCCGGGACTCGTGGAACCTACGAGCAGTACTTC. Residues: CASSPGTRGTYEQYF.

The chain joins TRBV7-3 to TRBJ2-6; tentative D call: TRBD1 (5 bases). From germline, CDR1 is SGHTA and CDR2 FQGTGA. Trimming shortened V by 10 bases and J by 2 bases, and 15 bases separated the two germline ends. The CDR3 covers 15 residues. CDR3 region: CATEGPRAGANVLTF. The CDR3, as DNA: TGTGCCACCGAAGGACCCAGGGCTGGGGCCAACGTCCTGACTTTC.

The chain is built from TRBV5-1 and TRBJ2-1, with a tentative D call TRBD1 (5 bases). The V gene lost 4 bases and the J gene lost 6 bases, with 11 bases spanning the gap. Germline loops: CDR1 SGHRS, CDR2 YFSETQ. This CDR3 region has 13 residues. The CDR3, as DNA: TGCGCCAGCAGCCCCCAGGGTGTCAATGAGCAGTTCTTC. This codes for CASSPQGVNEQFF.

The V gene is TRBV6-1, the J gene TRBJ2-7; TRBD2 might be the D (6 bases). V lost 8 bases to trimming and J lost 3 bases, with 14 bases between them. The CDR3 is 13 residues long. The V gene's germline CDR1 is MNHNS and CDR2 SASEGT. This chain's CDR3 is CASRGAAHYEQYF. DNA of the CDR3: TGTGCCAGCCGCGGGGCAGCTCACTACGAGCAGTACTTC.

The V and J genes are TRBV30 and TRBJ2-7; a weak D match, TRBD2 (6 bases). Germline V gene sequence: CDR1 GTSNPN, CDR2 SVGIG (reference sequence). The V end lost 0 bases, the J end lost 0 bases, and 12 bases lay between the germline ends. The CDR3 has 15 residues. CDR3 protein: CAWSVGAGISYEQYF. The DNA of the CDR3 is TGTGCCTGGAGTGTAGGTGCGGGAATCTCCTACGAGCAGTACTTC.

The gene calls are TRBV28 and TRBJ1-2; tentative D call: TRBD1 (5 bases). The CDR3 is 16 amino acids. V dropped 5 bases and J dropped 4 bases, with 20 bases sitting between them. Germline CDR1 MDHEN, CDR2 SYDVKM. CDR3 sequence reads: CASSPRPPGTTYGYTF. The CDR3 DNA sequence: TGTGCCAGCAGTCCCCGGCCCCCCGGGACGACCTATGGCTACACCTTC.

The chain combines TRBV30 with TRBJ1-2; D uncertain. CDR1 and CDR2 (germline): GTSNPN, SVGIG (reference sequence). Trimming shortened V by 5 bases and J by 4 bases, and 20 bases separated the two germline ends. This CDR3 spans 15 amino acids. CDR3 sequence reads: CAWYADLPPSYGYTF. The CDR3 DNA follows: TGTGCCTGGTATGCTGACTTACCGCCCTCCTATGGCTACACCTTC. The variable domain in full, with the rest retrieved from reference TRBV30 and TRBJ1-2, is SQTIHQWPATLVQPVGSPLSLECTVEGTSNPNLYWYRQAAGRGLQLLFYSVGIGQISSEVPQNLSASRPQDRQFILSSKKLLLSDSGFYLCAWYADLPPSYGYTFGSGTRLTVV.